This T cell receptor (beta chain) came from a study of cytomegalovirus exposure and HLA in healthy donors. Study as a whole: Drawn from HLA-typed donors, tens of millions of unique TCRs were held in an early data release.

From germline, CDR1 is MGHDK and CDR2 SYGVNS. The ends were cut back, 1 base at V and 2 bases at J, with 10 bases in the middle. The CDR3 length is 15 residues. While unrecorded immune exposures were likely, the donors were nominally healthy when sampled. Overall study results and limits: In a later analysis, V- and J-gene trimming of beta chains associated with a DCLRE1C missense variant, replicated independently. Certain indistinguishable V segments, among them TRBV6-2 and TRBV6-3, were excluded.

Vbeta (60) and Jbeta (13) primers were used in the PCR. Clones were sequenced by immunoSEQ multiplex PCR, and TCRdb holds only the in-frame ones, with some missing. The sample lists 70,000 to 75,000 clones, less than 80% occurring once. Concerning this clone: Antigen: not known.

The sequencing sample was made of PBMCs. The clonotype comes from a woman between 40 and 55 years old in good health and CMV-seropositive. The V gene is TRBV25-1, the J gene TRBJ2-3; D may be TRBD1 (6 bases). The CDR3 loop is CASSEWKGDTDTQYF. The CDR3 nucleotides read TGTGCCAGCAGTGAATGGAAGGGGGACACAGATACGCAGTATTTT.